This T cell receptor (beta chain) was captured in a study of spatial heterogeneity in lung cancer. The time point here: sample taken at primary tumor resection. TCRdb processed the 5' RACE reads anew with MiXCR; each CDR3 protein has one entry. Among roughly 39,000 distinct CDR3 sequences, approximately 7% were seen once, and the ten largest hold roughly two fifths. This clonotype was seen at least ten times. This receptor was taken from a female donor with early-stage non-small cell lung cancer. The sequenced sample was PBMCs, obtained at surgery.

The CDR3 DNA is TGTGCCAGCAGTGGTGAAATGAGGGGGCCTACAGATACGCAGTATTTT. Protein product: CASSGEMRGPTDTQYF. The chain employs TRBV2 and TRBJ2-3; 7 nucleotides align to TRBD1. There are 16 residues in the CDR3. Germline V gene data show CDR1 as SNHLY and CDR2 as FYNNEI. V shed 4 bases, J shed 3 bases, and the junction held 10 bases outside the gene matches.